Here is one TCR beta chain with its context. Its target is not known. Sampled while nominally healthy, donors likely had unrecorded immune exposures. This sample was included in a study of cytomegalovirus exposure and HLA in healthy donors. Study as a whole: A previous analysis identified approximately 110 million unique TCR beta sequences derived from 180 million or so T cells.

Study findings and constraints: Segments of the TCR beta V type were, in most cases, productive about 87% or about 30% of the time in an earlier analysis. In vitro, three CMV-associated chains proved specific for CMV antigens.

Primers: 60 Vbeta forward and 13 Jbeta reverse. This table comes from immunoSEQ multiplex PCR, and its TCRdb copy is limited to in-frame clones, with some not included. This table holds about 99,000 clones, 79% found once. From germline, CDR1 is SGHTA and CDR2 FQGNSA. The CDR3 sequence is 15 residues long. The V gene lost 3 bases and the J gene lost 3 bases, with 12 bases spanning the gap. The genes are TRBV7-2 and TRBJ1-5; D possibly corresponds to TRBD1 (6 bases). The sequencing input was PBMCs. This sequence originates from a man over 45 in good health and CMV-seropositive. CDR3 in DNA: TGTGCCAGCAGCTTCGAACAGGGAGACAATCAGCCCCAGCATTTT. Translation: CASSFEQGDNQPQHF.